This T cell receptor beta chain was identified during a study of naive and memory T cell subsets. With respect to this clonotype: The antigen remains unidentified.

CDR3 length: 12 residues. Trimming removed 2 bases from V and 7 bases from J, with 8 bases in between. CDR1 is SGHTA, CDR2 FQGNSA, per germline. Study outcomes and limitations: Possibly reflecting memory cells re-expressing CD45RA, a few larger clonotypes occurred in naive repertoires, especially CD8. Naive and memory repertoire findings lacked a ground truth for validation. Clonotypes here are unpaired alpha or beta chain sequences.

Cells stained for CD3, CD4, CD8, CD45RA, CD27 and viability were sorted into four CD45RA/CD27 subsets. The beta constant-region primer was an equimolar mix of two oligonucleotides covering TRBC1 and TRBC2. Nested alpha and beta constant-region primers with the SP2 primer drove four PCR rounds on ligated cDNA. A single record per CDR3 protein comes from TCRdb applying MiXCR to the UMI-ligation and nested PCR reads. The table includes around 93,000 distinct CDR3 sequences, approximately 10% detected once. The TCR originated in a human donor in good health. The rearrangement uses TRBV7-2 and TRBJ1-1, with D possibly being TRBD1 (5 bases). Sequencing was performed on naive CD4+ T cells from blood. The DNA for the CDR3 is TGTGCCAGCAGCTTAACAGGAGTTGAAGCTTTCTTT. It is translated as CASSLTGVEAFF.